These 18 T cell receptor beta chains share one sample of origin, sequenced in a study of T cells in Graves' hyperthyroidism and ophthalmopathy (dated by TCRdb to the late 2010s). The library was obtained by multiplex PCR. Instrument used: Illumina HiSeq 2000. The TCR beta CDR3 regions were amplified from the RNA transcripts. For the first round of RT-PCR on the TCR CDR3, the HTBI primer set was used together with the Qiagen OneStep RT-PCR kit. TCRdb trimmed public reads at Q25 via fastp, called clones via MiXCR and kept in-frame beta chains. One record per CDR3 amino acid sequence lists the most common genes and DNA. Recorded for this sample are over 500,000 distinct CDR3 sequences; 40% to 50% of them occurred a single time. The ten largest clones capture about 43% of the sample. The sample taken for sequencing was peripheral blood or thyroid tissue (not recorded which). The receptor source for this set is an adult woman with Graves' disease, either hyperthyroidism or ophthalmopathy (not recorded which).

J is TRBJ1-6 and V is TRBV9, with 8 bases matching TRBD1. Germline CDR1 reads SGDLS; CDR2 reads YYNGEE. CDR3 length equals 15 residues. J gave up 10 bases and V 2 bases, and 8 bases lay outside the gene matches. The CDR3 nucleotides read TGTGCCAGCAGCGTTGACGGACAGGGAGGATCACCCCTCCACTTT. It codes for CASSVDGQGGSPLHF. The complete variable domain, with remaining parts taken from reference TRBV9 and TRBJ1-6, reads DSGVTQTPKHLITATGQRVTLRCSPRSGDLSVYWYQQSLDQGLQFLIQYYNGEERAKGNILERFSAQQFPDLHSELNLSSLELGDSALYFCASSVDGQGGSPLHFGNGTRLTVT.

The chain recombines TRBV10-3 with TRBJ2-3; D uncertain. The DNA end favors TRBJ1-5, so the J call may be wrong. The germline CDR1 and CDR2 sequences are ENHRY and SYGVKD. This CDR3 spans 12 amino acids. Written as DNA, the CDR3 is TGTGCCATCAGTGGTCAAGCCGATACGCAGCATTTT. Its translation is CAISGQADTQHF.

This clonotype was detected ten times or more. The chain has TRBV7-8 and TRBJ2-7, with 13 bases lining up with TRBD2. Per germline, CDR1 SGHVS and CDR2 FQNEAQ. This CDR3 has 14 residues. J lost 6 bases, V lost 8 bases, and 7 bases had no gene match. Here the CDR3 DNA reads TGTGCCAGCGGAACTAGGACTAGCGGGGGCGAGCAGTACTTC. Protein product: CASGTRTSGGEQYF.

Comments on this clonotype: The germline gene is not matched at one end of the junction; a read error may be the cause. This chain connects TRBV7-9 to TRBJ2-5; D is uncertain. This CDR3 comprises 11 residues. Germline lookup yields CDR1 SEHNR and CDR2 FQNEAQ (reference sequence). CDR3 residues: CASSEDATQNF. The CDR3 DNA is TGTGCCAGCAGTGAGGACGCGACCCAGAACTTC.

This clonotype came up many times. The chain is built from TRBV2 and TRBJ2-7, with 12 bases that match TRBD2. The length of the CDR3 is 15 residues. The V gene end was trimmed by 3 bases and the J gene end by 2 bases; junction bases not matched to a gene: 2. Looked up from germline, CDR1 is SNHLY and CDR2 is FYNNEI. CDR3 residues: CASSESSGRAYEQYF. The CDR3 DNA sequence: TGTGCCAGCAGTGAGTCTAGCGGGAGGGCCTACGAGCAGTACTTC.

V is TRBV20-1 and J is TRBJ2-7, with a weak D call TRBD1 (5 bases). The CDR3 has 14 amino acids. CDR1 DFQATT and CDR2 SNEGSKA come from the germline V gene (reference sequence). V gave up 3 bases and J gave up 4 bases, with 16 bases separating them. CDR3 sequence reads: CSASSLRTSYEQYF. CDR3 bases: TGCAGTGCTAGTTCGTTGCGGACATCATACGAGCAGTACTTC.

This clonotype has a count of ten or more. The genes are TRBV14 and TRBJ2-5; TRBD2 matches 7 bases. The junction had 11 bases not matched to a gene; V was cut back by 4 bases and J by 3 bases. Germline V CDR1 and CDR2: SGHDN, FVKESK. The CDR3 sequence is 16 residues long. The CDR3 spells CASSPGLGTIKETQYF. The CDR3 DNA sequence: TGTGCCAGCAGCCCAGGACTAGGCACAATCAAAGAGACCCAGTACTTC.

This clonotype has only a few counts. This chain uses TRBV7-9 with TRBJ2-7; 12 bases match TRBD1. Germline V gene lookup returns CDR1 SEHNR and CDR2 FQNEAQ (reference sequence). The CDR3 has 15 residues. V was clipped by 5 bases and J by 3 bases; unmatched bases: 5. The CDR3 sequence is CASSHRDRGRYEQYF. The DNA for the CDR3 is TGTGCCAGCAGCCACCGGGACAGGGGGCGCTACGAGCAGTACTTC.

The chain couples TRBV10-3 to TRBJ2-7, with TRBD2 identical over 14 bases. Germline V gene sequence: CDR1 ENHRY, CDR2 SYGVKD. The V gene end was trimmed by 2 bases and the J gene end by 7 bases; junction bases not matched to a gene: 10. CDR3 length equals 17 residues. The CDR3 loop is CAISEPGGLAGEEEQYF. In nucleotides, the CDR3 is TGTGCCATCAGTGAGCCTGGGGGACTAGCGGGAGAGGAAGAGCAGTACTTC.

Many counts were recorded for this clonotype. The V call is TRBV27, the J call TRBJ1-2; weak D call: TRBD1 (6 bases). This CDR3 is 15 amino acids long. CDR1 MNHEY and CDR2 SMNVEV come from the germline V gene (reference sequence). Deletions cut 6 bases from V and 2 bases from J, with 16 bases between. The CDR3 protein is CASSQFIGGNYGYTF. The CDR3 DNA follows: TGTGCCAGCAGCCAATTTATAGGGGGGAACTATGGCTACACCTTC.

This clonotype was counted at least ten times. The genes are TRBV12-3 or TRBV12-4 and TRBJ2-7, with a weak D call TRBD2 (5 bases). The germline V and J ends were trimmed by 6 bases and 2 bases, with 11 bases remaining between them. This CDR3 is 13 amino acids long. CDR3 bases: TGTGCCAGCAGATACTCACTAGCCTACGAGCAGTACTTC. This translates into CASRYSLAYEQYF.

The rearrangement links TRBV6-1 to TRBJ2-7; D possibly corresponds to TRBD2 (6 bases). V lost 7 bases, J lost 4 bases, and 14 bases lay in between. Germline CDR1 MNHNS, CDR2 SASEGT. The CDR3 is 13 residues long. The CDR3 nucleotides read TGTGCCAGCACCGGGACTCAAGAATACGAGCAGTACTTC. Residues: CASTGTQEYEQYF.

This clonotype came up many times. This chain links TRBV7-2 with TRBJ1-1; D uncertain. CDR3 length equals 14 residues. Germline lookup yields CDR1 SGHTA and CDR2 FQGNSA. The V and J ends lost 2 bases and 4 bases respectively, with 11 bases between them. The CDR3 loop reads CASSLPGVFTEAFF. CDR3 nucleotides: TGTGCCAGCAGCTTACCGGGAGTTTTCACTGAAGCTTTCTTT.

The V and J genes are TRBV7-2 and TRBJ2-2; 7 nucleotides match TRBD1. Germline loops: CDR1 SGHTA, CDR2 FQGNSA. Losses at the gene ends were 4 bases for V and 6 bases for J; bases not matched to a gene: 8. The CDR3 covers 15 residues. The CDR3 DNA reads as TGTGCCAGCAGCTATCTGACAGGGCCCGCCGGGGAGCTGTTTTTT. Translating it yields CASSYLTGPAGELFF.

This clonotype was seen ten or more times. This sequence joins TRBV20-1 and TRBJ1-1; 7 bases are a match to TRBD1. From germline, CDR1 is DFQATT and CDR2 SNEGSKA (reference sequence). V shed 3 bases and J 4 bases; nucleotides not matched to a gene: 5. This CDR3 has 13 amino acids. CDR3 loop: CSASVPGGTEAFF. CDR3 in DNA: TGCAGTGCTAGCGTCCCAGGGGGCACTGAAGCTTTCTTT.

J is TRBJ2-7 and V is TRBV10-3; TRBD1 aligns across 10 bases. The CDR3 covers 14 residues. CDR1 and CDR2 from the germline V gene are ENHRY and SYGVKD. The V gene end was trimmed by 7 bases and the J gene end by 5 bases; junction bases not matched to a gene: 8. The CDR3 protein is CAINPGQGTHEQYF. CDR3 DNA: TGTGCCATCAATCCGGGACAGGGGACCCACGAGCAGTACTTC.

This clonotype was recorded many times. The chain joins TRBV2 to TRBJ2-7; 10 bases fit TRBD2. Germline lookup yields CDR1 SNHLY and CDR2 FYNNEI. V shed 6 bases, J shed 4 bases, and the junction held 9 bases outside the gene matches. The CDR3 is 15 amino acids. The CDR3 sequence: CASSKLAGGKYEQYF. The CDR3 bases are TGTGCCAGCAGCAAATTAGCGGGAGGAAAGTACGAGCAGTACTTC.

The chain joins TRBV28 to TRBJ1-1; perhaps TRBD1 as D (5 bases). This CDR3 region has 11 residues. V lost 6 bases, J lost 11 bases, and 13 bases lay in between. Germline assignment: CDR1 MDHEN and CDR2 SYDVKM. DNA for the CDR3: TGTGCCAGCAGGAAGGGGCAAGAGGCTTTCTTT. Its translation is CASRKGQEAFF.